This TCR beta chain came from a study of cytomegalovirus exposure and HLA in healthy donors (dated by TCRdb to 2016 to 2017). Concerning the study at large: In an earlier analysis of 587 of the donors, approximately 260 Gb of sequence data and some 100 million unique TCR beta sequences from about 190 million T cells were reported. The study aimed to test whether signatures of past pathogen exposure could be identified by cataloging public T cell receptors. A handful of DR-DQ haplotypes were handled as single units for association and clustering because linkage in the cohort was strong. Every discovery cohort repertoire had been produced on one sequencing platform. Donor age, sex, ethnicity and CMV serostatus were compiled alongside the repertoire data. To study patterns of TCR occurrence, a later analysis re-analyzed previously published TCR beta repertoires from several hundred donors and added high-resolution HLA genotyping. Typing coverage varied by locus: 629-630 donors for A, B, C, DRB1 and DQB1; some 520 for DQA1; around 610 for DPA1; around 490 for DPB1. HLA typing covered class I and class II loci at four-digit resolution. In an earlier analysis of 587 of the donors, high-throughput TCR beta sequencing was used to judge whether each TCR beta V gene segment behaved as functional or pseudogenic. The T cell repertoires of 550 to 850 subjects were profiled by immunosequencing and related to cytomegalovirus serostatus. To predict cytomegalovirus infection status, the study combined high-throughput TCR immunosequencing, statistical association of individual TCRs with disease status, and machine learning. In the later analysis, no new phenotypic data were used to find candidate immune exposures; instead, reliance was placed on TCR beta sequences and their occurrence across donors. Among about 410 genotyped donors of the cohort, an average of approximately 200,000 unique TCR beta nucleotide sequences was sequenced per donor, of which roughly 18% were non-productive. A later genetic analysis used genome-wide SNP genotypes for about 65% of the roughly 670 donors, treating that subset as a discovery cohort. Roughly 300 gigabases of sequencing data and roughly 90 million unique TCR sequences were included in an early release covering 550 to 650 HLA-typed donors. Of the roughly 400 genotyped donors, approximately 83% fell in the genetic ancestry cluster associated with self-reported Caucasian donors. Along with the approximately 600-subject first cohort, a separate validation cohort of over a hundred different subjects was used. General conclusions and limits of the study: Some IMGT-functional V segments, including TRBV6-2 and TRBV6-3, could not be distinguished by the 87-base-pair reads and were therefore excluded. Compared with equally common non-associated chains, HLA-associated TCR beta chains in a later analysis were more clonally expanded and had lower generation probabilities. In a later analysis, TCR association rates were found to vary across HLA loci, with the most associated TCRs seen for DRB1 alleles and the fewest for HLA-C alleles. Linkage disequilibrium might explain the correlated functional status among segregating V segments, but an unknown experimental factor could not be excluded. A later genetic analysis reported fewer N-insertions in productive TCRs among donors in an Asian-associated ancestry cluster than the roughly 720-donor mean. The cohort was sequenced for TCR beta chains only, and without alpha or paired-chain data the features that could be detected were limited. The study gave a list of under 200 TCR beta chains associated with cytomegalovirus. In a later genetic analysis, a missense DCLRE1C variant was associated with V-gene and J-gene trimming of TCR beta chains, and the association was replicated in an independent cohort. While some public TCRs were present in many individuals, most TCR sequences turned up only very rarely across donors. A further reported finding was that TCR beta sequences accurately predicted the HLA-A and HLA-B alleles for most subjects in the first cohort. A group of highly shared sequence variants was considered likely to be a technical artifact of the sequencing pipeline. The authors suggested that the approach could potentially be generalized to other disease states and immunological phenotypes. The only immune exposure information available for the cohort was CMV serostatus. Most CMV-associated TCR beta chains appeared to be HLA-restricted in a later analysis, and the HLA associations seemed to be driven largely by CMV exposure. A few of the identified cytomegalovirus-associated TCR beta chains were confirmed in vitro to be specific for cytomegalovirus antigens. Because HLA typing was unavailable for some donors at each locus, only the typed subset was used in association tests. Around 16 rarely observed V segments, including chromosome 9 orphons, were excluded from the earlier analysis of just under 600 of the donors because counts were too low. Roughly uniform sequencing depth across donors was assumed in presence/absence analyses, although this assumption may not hold. An earlier analysis of several hundred of the donors showed that most TCR beta V segments appeared in productive rearrangements either about 87% or about 30% of the time, which broadly matched IMGT annotations. Assigning TCR associations to individual alleles was difficult when HLA alleles, especially DR and DQ, strongly co-occurred. The classifier was reported to diagnose cytomegalovirus status with high specificity and sensitivity in both the original and validation cohorts. Specific HLA alleles were associated with more than 15,000 TCR beta sequences at a false discovery rate of 0.05 in a later analysis. According to a later analysis, parvovirus B19, influenza, CMV and Epstein-Barr virus appeared linked to several top co-occurrence clusters.

V trim: 0 bases; J trim: 1 base; unmatched bases: 3. Spanning cysteine to phenylalanine, the CDR3 consists of 15 amino acids. The kept DNA is CDR3 alone, 45 bases in frame from the first base. The germline V gene yields SGDLS for CDR1 and YYNGEE for CDR2. The library relied on the immunoSEQ multiplex PCR assay. For the multiplex PCR, a mixture combining 60 forward primers for TCR Vbeta segments and 13 reverse primers for TCR Jbeta segments was used. The CDR3 region of rearranged TCR beta genes was amplified from genomic DNA by a multiplex PCR assay. The Illumina HiSeq System was used to sequence the amplified TCR beta libraries as 87-base-pair reads. As for how the authors treated the data: A later analysis tallied tens of millions of unique TCR beta chains across the 600 to 700 repertoires, and around 12 million of those chains were shared by two or more donors. To remove PCR and sequencing errors, raw reads were error-corrected and collapsed into unique sequences using a nearest-neighbor algorithm that merged closely related sequences. Alignment of CDR3 sequences to IMGT reference sequences was used to assign V, D and J gene segments. Each retained sequence needed at least a six-nucleotide match to both a V gene segment and a J gene segment. A rearrangement was called productive if the CDR3 had no stop codons and remained in frame with V and J, and every other rearrangement was called non-productive. Following IMGT convention, CDR3 was defined as the stretch from the second conserved V-encoded cysteine to the conserved J-encoded phenylalanine. The earlier analysis of a few hundred of the donors excluded sequences that lacked an unambiguous match to a single V gene segment. An earlier analysis of 500 to 600 of the donors classified V segments as functional when productive rearrangements were above 56.7% and as segregating when the standard deviation between donors was above 5%. A statistical classification framework was built to diagnose cytomegalovirus status from the catalog of TCR beta chain sequences. V and J gene assignment, in a later analysis, came from comparing TCR nucleotide sequences with IMGT/GENE-DB human TR gene sequences. A later analysis assigned CDR3 sequences and most-parsimonious VDJ recombination scenarios with the TCRdist pipeline. A later analysis defined each TCR beta chain by its CDR3 amino acid sequence plus V-gene family, and excluded reads lacking a unique V-gene family. To address suspected cross-contamination and a sequencing artifact, a later analysis removed 592 highly shared, low-generation-probability nucleotide sequences. In a later analysis, a clonal expansion index was calculated for each public chain from normalized within-repertoire ranks of inferred template counts. A later analysis computed generation probabilities with a VDJ recombination model fitted to out-of-frame rearrangements, and checked the results against IGoR. Hypergeometric tests were used in a later analysis to score TCR-TCR, TCR-HLA and TCR-CMV co-occurrence, with a repertoire-size bias correction applied to the TCR pairs. False discovery rates were estimated in a later analysis by permuting HLA or CMV assignments 20 times. A later analysis grouped co-occurring TCRs with DBSCAN, adding TCRdist sequence similarity when clustering within HLA-allele-positive subsets. Co-occurrence clustering excluded repertoires with fewer than 30,000 or more than 120,000 public chains, plus five with anomalous nucleotide sharing. As stored in TCRdb, this immuneACCESS dataset retains in-frame rearrangements with V and J assigned. A fraction of the clones does not appear; measured against another copy, unresolved V genes explain less than half of the discrepancy, and the remainder lacks a known reason. V and J calls and clone size are as listed in that table; D and trimming were resolved from the DNA. Per the sample table, the count is 100,000 to 150,000 clones. The ten top clones hold 1% of the sample.

The cohort consisted of more than 650 healthy bone marrow donors. At the time of sampling, all cohort members were nominally healthy, though unrecorded immune exposures were likely present. The donor was CMV seronegative and belonged to the group of 352 seronegative cohort members. A peripheral blood sample was collected from each donor, and TCR beta sequencing was performed on peripheral blood mononuclear cells. Genomic DNA extraction from the blood cell samples was performed with the Qiagen DNeasy Blood Extraction Kit. Concerning this clone: Its antigen is unknown.

The receptor's source is a man between 18 and 35 years old in good health and CMV-seronegative. Sequenced material: PBMCs. The chain is made from TRBV9 and TRBJ2-7, with 8 bases matching TRBD2. The CDR3 region has the sequence CASSVGTSGSYEQYF. The nucleotide sequence reads TGTGCCAGCAGCGTAGGAACTAGCGGTTCCTACGAGCAGTACTTC.